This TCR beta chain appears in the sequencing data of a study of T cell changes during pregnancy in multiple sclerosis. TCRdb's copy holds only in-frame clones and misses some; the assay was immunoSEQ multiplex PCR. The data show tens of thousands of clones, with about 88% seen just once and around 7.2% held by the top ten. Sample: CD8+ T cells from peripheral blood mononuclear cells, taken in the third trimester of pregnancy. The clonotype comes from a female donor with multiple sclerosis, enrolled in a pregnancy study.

CDR3 nucleotides: TGCGCCAGCAGCCATCGACAGGGCATGAACACTGAAGCTTTCTTT. Protein: CASSHRQGMNTEAFF. The chain employs TRBV4-1 and TRBJ1-1, with 7 nucleotides matching TRBD1. Germline lookup yields CDR1 MGHRA and CDR2 YSYEKL. This CDR3 region has 15 residues. V shed 3 bases, J shed 0 bases, and the junction held 4 bases outside the gene matches.